Given below is one T cell receptor beta chain in context. This sample is drawn from a study of blood T cell repertoires in COVID-19. The overall study: Whether acute or convalescent, the COVID-19 samples came from the United States, Italy and Spain. Nucleic acid was either cDNA or gDNA, and it came from T cells, B-cell-depleted T cells, or PBMCs.

Methods used by the authors: Nucleated cell number was recorded as an estimate derived from reference gene primer amplification. Assay used: immunoSEQ multiplex PCR; TCRdb lists only in-frame clones, some missing. V, J and clone size are those of that table, while D and trimming were read from the DNA. The sample records some 96,000 clones, roughly 92% being singletons. This TCR came from a man in his forties or fifties with active COVID-19. The sample was peripheral blood.

The DNA of the CDR3 is TGTGCCAGCAGCCCACGACAGGGGATGGGAGCTTTCTTT. It encodes CASSPRQGMGAFF. The chain recombines TRBV7-8 with TRBJ1-1; 8 positions agree with TRBD1. The CDR3 sequence is 13 residues long. The V gene's germline CDR1 is SGHVS and CDR2 FQNEAQ. J gave up 10 bases and V 5 bases, and 9 bases lay outside the gene matches.